This T cell receptor beta chain was obtained from a study of OX40 agonist ivuxolimab in advanced cancers. The method was immunoSEQ multiplex PCR; TCRdb's version includes in-frame clones alone and lacks a portion of them. The table lists about 60,000 clones, about 86% of them singletons, with 0.85% to 1% in the top ten. This CDR3 is built from 15 residues. Germline lookup yields CDR1 LNHDA and CDR2 SQIVND (reference sequence). V lost 8 bases and J lost 5; bases outside the gene matches: 12. Sequencing was performed on CD4+ or CD8+ T cells sorted from blood, taken in a trial of the OX40 agonist ivuxolimab. The J gene is TRBJ1-5, the V gene TRBV19, with 7 bases lining up with TRBD1. This clonotype was obtained from an adult with an advanced solid tumor such as melanoma, head and neck, liver or kidney cancer. CDR3 region: CASQYGTAIYQPQHF. Written as DNA, the CDR3 is TGTGCCAGTCAGTACGGGACAGCGATTTATCAGCCCCAGCATTTT.